Below are 25 T cell receptor beta chains sequenced from a single sample in a study of prognosis after radiotherapy for stage I lung cancer (dated by TCRdb to the early 2020s). The instrument was an Illumina HiSeq 3000. Two rounds of multiplex PCR were performed to amplify the TCR beta CDR3 region from genomic DNA. The first PCR round used primers specific to each TRBV and TRBJ gene, with sequences filed in Chinese patent CN105087789A. TCRdb trimmed the raw reads at Q25, called clones with MiXCR and kept productive beta chains. Every CDR3 protein is listed once, alongside the most common genes and DNA of its rows. This sample gives 51,000 or so distinct CDR3 sequences in total; roughly 35% of them show up just once. The ten top clones hold approximately 9% of the sample. Sample: PBMCs, taken before or after stereotactic body radiation therapy (not recorded which). These TCRs come from a donor older than 45 with non-small cell lung cancer.

The chain recombines TRBV6-2 or TRBV6-3 with TRBJ2-1, with TRBD1 identical over 8 bases. The CDR3 length is 12 residues. V lost 4 bases to trimming and J lost 13 bases; unmatched junction nucleotides: 6. Germline V lookup: CDR1 MNHEY, CDR2 SVGEGT. CDR3 protein: CASSSTGGIQFF. The CDR3 DNA reads TGTGCCAGCAGTTCAACAGGGGGTATTCAGTTCTTC.

In regard to this clonotype: A far larger clone differs by one base, so this is likely a read error. The chain couples TRBV27 to TRBJ1-1; no reliable D call. This CDR3 region has 12 residues. V shed 5 bases and J shed 6 bases, with 10 bases lying between them. The V gene's germline CDR1 is MNHEY and CDR2 SMNVEV (reference sequence). CDR3: CASSTRSAEAFF. The CDR3 nucleotides read TGTGCCAGCAGTACCAGGAGCGCTGAAGCTTTCTTT.

This clonotype has at least ten counts. The V gene is TRBV19, the J gene TRBJ1-2; 7 positions agree with TRBD1. CDR3 size: 13 residues. V dropped 8 bases and J dropped 1; count of bases not matched to a gene: 4. In germline, CDR1 is LNHDA, CDR2 SQIVND (reference sequence). CDR3 protein: CASQTGDNYGYTF. In nucleotides, the CDR3 is TGTGCCAGTCAAACAGGGGATAACTATGGCTACACCTTC.

This clonotype appeared many times. The gene calls are TRBV24-1 and TRBJ2-1; 9 bases are shared with TRBD1. The CDR3 is made up of 16 amino acids. J was trimmed by 7 bases and V by 1 base; bases with no gene match: 7. Looked up from germline, CDR1 is KGHDR and CDR2 is SFDVKD. CDR3: CATSDFLGTGSNEQFF. CDR3 bases: TGTGCCACCAGTGATTTTTTGGGGACAGGGTCAAATGAGCAGTTCTTC.

Many counts were recorded for this clonotype. V gene TRBV7-6 combines with J gene TRBJ2-7; D perhaps matches TRBD2 (6 bases). CDR1 and CDR2 from the germline V gene are SGHVS and FNYEAQ. The length of the CDR3 is 14 residues. Trimming cost V 7 bases and J 3 bases, with 16 bases left between them. CDR3 bases: TGTGCCAGCAAGTACTCGGACGGGAGCTACGAGCAGTACTTC. This translates into CASKYSDGSYEQYF.

The V and J genes are TRBV11-3 and TRBJ2-7; D is possibly TRBD2 (6 bases). Germline V gene lookup returns CDR1 SGHNT and CDR2 YENEEA. V dropped 7 bases and J dropped 2 bases, with 18 bases sitting between them. The CDR3 is 15 amino acids. The CDR3 DNA sequence: TGTGCCAGCATTCCCGACCCTGGGGGGACCTACGAGCAGTACTTC. It codes for CASIPDPGGTYEQYF.

As regards this clonotype: The germline gene is not matched at one end of the junction; a read error may be the cause. This chain links TRBV27 with TRBJ2-2; 7 nucleotides match TRBD1. The CDR3 length is 17 residues. Germline CDR1 MNHEY, CDR2 SMNVEV (reference sequence). CDR3 sequence reads: CASSSPTGCGVTGELFF. The CDR3 nucleotides are TGCGCCAGCAGTTCTCCGACAGGGTGCGGTGTCACCGGGGAGCTGTTTTTT.

This clonotype was recorded many times. The rearrangement joins TRBV20-1 to TRBJ2-3, with 12 positions matching TRBD2. The CDR3 length is 17 residues. The V and J ends lost 5 bases and 3 bases, in that order; junction bases with no gene match: 12. Germline V lookup: CDR1 DFQATT, CDR2 SNEGSKA (reference sequence). The CDR3 here is CSAHPTSGRGRTDTQYF. The CDR3 DNA reads as TGCAGTGCTCACCCGACTAGCGGGAGAGGAAGGACAGATACGCAGTATTTT.

This clonotype occurred many times. This chain joins TRBV7-9 and TRBJ1-1; 7 nucleotides agree with TRBD1. Germline V CDR1 and CDR2: SEHNR, FQNEAQ (reference sequence). The trim removed 6 bases at V and 3 bases at J, leaving 4 bases unmatched. The CDR3 length is 13 residues. CDR3 in DNA: TGTGCCAGCAGAAGACAGGGTTACACTGAAGCTTTCTTT. Amino acid sequence: CASRRQGYTEAFF.

In this sample, this clonotype turned up a few times. Just one base apart from a much larger clone, this may be a read error. V is TRBV14 and J is TRBJ2-6, with D hard to call. The CDR3 loop spans 15 amino acids. CDR1 is SGHDN, CDR2 FVKESK, per germline. The V end was cut by 4 bases, the J end by 4 bases, with 11 bases between. CDR3: CASSLCGLGANVLTF. CDR3 nucleotides: TGTGCCAGCAGCCTATGTGGGTTAGGGGCCAACGTCCTGACTTTC.

This clonotype was seen many times. The chain is built from TRBV28 and TRBJ1-5, with D unclear. The CDR3 runs to 15 residues. From germline, CDR1 is MDHEN and CDR2 SYDVKM. The germline V and J ends were trimmed by 3 bases and 0 bases, with 9 bases remaining between them. Here the CDR3 reads CASSLPSVSNQPQHF. In DNA form, the CDR3 reads TGTGCCAGCAGTTTGCCCTCTGTTAGCAATCAGCCCCAGCATTTT.

This rearrangement joins TRBV6-2 or TRBV6-3 to TRBJ1-1, with a weak D call TRBD1 (6 bases). This CDR3 region has 17 residues. V lost 6 bases and J lost 3, with 23 bases in between. In germline, CDR1 is MNHEY, CDR2 SVGEGT. For the CDR3, the DNA is TGTGCCAGCAGGACCACAGGGATTCCTTGGGGGGACACTGAAGCTTTCTTT. Translated: CASRTTGIPWGDTEAFF.

This clonotype was counted ten times or more. The V call is TRBV7-8, the J call TRBJ2-7; 9 bases are shared with TRBD2. The CDR3 consists of 14 residues. The trim removed 1 base at V and 3 bases at J, leaving 1 base unmatched. CDR1 is SGHVS and CDR2 is FQNEAQ in the germline V gene. CDR3 sequence: CASSLERGDYEQYF. CDR3 sequence (DNA): TGTGCCAGCAGCTTAGAGCGGGGGGACTACGAGCAGTACTTC.

In its sample, this clonotype was seen many times. The chain employs TRBV18 and TRBJ2-3, with 11 bases fitting TRBD2. The CDR3 runs 16 residues. Germline V CDR1 and CDR2: KGHSH, LQKENI. V gave up 6 bases and J gave up 6 bases; unmatched junction bases: 11. CDR3 region: CASSPPGLAAGDTQYF. The CDR3 DNA sequence: TGTGCCAGCTCTCCCCCGGGACTAGCGGCTGGCGATACGCAGTATTTT. Together with reference TRBV18 and TRBJ2-3, the CDR3 gives the full variable domain: NAGVMQNPRHLVRRRGQEARLRCSPMKGHSHVYWYRQLPEEGLKFMVYLQKENIIDESGMPKERFSAEFPKEGPSILRIQQVVRGDSAAYFCASSPPGLAAGDTQYFGPGTRLTVL.

At least ten counts were recorded for this clonotype. V and J are TRBV7-2 and TRBJ2-2; D remains ambiguous. The CDR3 consists of 14 residues. The V end lost 0 bases, the J end lost 6 bases, and 8 bases lay between the germline ends. Germline CDR1 SGHTA, CDR2 FQGNSA. The chain's CDR3 is CASSLAKQSGELFF. CDR3 sequence (DNA): TGTGCCAGCAGCTTAGCAAAGCAATCCGGGGAGCTGTTTTTT. Full variable domain (outside the CDR3, taken from reference TRBV7-2 and TRBJ2-2): GAGVSQSPSNKVTEKGKDVELRCDPISGHTALYWYRQSLGQGLEFLIYFQGNSAPDKSGLPSDRFSAERTGGSVSTLTIQRTQQEDSAVYLCASSLAKQSGELFFGEGSRLTVL.

Turning to this clonotype: This likely traces to a read error, being one base from a far larger clone. The chain has TRBV7-9 and TRBJ1-2; a possible D gene is TRBD1 (5 bases). The CDR3 covers 14 residues. V gave up 2 bases and J gave up 6 bases, with 13 bases separating them. Germline V CDR1 and CDR2: SEHNR, FQNEAQ (reference sequence). The CDR3 is CASSLSRGEHGYTF. CDR3 sequence (DNA): TGTGCCAGCAGCTTATCGCGGGGGGAACATGGCTACACCTTC.

This clonotype was found many times. This chain links TRBV9 with TRBJ1-1; D not certain. Germline loops: CDR1 SGDLS, CDR2 YYNGEE. The CDR3 totals 14 residues. The V end was cut by 2 bases, the J end by 4 bases, with 12 bases between. Here the CDR3 DNA reads TGTGCCAGCAGCGTCGGGGAGAGTAGCACTGAAGCTTTCTTT. Encoded protein: CASSVGESSTEAFF.

This clonotype occurred many times. The V and J genes are TRBV7-2 and TRBJ2-3, with D unresolved. Trimming shortened V by 2 bases and J by 1 base, and 10 bases separated the two germline ends. The CDR3 loop spans 15 amino acids. The germline gives CDR1 SGHTA, CDR2 FQGNSA. This CDR3 reads CASSLRIGGTDTQYF. The CDR3 DNA reads as TGTGCCAGCAGCTTAAGAATCGGCGGCACAGATACGCAGTATTTT. Using reference TRBV7-2 and TRBJ2-3 for the parts outside the CDR3, the full variable domain is GAGVSQSPSNKVTEKGKDVELRCDPISGHTALYWYRQSLGQGLEFLIYFQGNSAPDKSGLPSDRFSAERTGGSVSTLTIQRTQQEDSAVYLCASSLRIGGTDTQYFGPGTRLTVL.

This clonotype occurred many times. The chain links TRBV20-1 to TRBJ2-1; D is uncertain. The CDR3 has 14 residues. Trimming cost V 6 bases and J 0 bases, with 12 bases left between them. The germline V gene has CDR1 DFQATT and CDR2 SNEGSKA (reference sequence). The CDR3 reads CSASLGNSYNEQFF. The CDR3 coding sequence is TGCAGTGCCAGCTTAGGTAACTCCTACAATGAGCAGTTCTTC.

In its sample, this clonotype was seen many times. The rearrangement links TRBV7-8 to TRBJ1-1, with D tentatively TRBD1 (6 bases). The CDR3 covers 15 residues. V lost 0 bases and J lost 5, with 13 bases in between. The V gene's germline CDR1 is SGHVS and CDR2 FQNEAQ. CDR3 region: CASSLATQGYTEAFF. The CDR3 coding sequence is TGTGCCAGCAGCTTAGCGACACAGGGTTATACTGAAGCTTTCTTT.

The chain has TRBV2 and TRBJ2-7; a possible D gene is TRBD1 (6 bases). Trimming cost V 7 bases and J 3 bases, with 10 bases left between them. This CDR3 has 12 residues. Germline-derived CDR1 and CDR2 are SNHLY and FYNNEI. CDR3 DNA: TGTGCCAGCACACCGGACAGCTACGAGCAGTACTTC. It codes for CASTPDSYEQYF.

Of note for this clonotype: It may be a read error: a sequence one base away is much more abundant. The chain combines TRBV29-1 with TRBJ2-1, with 7 bases fitting TRBD2. The germline CDR1 and CDR2 sequences are SQVTM and ANQGSEA. There are 11 residues in the CDR3. The CDR3 region is CSATRGDDQFF. The CDR3 coding sequence is TGCAGCGCCACCCGGGGGGATGATCAGTTCTTC.

This clonotype was observed a few times. One base away lies a much larger clone, so this may be a sequencing read error. V gene TRBV6-1 combines with J gene TRBJ2-7; no reliable D call. The germline V gene has CDR1 MNHNS and CDR2 SASEGT. The CDR3 consists of 14 residues. With 5 bases removed from V and 3 bases from J, the gap between germline ends came to 14 bases. CDR3 region: CASSLRASGYEQYF. In DNA form, the CDR3 reads TGTGCCAGCAGTCTACGAGCGTCCGGCTACGAGCAGTACTTC.

There are many counts of this clonotype. This sequence joins TRBV5-1 and TRBJ2-5; no definite D call. V lost 5 bases to trimming and J lost 2 bases, with 4 bases between them. This CDR3 has 11 amino acids. The germline V gene encodes CDR1 SGHRS and CDR2 YFSETQ. CDR3 residues: CASRGQETQYF. CDR3 in DNA: TGCGCCAGCAGGGGACAAGAGACCCAGTACTTC. Full variable domain (missing parts from reference TRBV5-1 and TRBJ2-5): KAGVTQTPRYLIKTRGQQVTLSCSPISGHRSVSWYQQTPGQGLQFLFEYFSETQRNKGNFPGRFSGRQFSNSRSEMNVSTLELGDSALYLCASRGQETQYFGPGTRLLVL.

The rearrangement links TRBV11-3 to TRBJ2-3; 11 bases are a match to TRBD1. V shed 2 bases, J shed 5 bases, and the junction held 6 bases outside the gene matches. CDR3 length equals 16 residues. Per germline, CDR1 SGHNT and CDR2 YENEEA. CDR3: CASSLRGQGVVDTQYF. The CDR3 DNA follows: TGTGCCAGCAGCTTAAGGGGACAGGGGGTCGTAGATACGCAGTATTTT.